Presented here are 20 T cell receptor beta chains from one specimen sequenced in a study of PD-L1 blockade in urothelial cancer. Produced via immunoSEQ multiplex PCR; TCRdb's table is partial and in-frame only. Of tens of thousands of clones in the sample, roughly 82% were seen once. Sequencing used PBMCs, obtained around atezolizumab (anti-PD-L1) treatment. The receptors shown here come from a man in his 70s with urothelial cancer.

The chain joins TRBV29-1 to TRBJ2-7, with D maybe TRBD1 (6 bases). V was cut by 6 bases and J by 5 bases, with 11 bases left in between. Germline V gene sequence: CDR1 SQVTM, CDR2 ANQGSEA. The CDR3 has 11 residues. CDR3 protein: CSVAYRDEQYF. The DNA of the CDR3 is TGCAGCGTCGCCTACAGGGACGAGCAGTACTTC.

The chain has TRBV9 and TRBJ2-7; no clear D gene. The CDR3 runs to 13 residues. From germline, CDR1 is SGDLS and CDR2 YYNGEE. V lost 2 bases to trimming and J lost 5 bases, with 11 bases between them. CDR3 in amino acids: CASSVRARDEQYF. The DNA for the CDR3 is TGTGCCAGCAGCGTCCGAGCCCGCGACGAGCAGTACTTC. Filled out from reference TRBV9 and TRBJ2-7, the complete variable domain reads DSGVTQTPKHLITATGQRVTLRCSPRSGDLSVYWYQQSLDQGLQFLIQYYNGEERAKGNILERFSAQQFPDLHSELNLSSLELGDSALYFCASSVRARDEQYFGPGTRLTVT.

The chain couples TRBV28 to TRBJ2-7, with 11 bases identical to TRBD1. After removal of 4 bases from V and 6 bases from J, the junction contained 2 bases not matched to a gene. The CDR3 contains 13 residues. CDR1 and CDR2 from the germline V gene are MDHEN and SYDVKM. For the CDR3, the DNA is TGTGCCAGCAGTTGGGACAGGGGGGGCGAGCAGTACTTC. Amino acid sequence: CASSWDRGGEQYF.

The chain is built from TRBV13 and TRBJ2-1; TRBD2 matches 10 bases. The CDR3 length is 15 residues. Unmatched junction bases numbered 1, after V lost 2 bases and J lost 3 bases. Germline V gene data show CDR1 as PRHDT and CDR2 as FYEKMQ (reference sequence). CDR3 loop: CASSLRLAGYNEQFF. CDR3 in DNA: TGTGCCAGCAGCTTAAGACTAGCGGGCTACAATGAGCAGTTCTTC.

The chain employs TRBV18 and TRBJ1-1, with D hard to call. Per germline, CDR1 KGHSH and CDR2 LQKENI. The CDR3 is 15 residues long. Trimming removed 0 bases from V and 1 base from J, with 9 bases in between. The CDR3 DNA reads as TGTGCCAGCTCACCACCGGTCAACAAGAACACTGAAGCTTTCTTT. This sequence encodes CASSPPVNKNTEAFF.

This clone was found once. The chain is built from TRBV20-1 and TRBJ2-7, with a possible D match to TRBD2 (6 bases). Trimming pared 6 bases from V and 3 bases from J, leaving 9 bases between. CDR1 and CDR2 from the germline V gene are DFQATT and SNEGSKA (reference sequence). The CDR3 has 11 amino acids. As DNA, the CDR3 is TGCAGTGCGCGGGATCTCTACGAGCAGTACTTC. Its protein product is CSARDLYEQYF.

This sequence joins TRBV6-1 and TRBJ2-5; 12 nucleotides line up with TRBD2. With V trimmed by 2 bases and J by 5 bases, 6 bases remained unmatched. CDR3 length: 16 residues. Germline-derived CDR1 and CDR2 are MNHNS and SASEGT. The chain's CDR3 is CASSESYLAGGETQYF. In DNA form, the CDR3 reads TGTGCCAGCAGTGAAAGTTATCTAGCGGGAGGGGAGACCCAGTACTTC.

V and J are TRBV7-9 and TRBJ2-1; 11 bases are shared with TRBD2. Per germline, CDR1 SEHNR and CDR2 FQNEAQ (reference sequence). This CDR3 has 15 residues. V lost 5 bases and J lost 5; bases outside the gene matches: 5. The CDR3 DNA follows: TGTGCCAGCAGCGCCGGGACTAGCGGTGACAATGAGCAGTTCTTC. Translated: CASSAGTSGDNEQFF.

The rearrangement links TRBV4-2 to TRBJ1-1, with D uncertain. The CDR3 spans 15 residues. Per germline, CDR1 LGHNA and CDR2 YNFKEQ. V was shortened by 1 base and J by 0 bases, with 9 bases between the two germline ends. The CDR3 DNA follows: TGTGCCAGCAGCCAAGGGCGGCAGATGAACACTGAAGCTTTCTTT. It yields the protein CASSQGRQMNTEAFF.

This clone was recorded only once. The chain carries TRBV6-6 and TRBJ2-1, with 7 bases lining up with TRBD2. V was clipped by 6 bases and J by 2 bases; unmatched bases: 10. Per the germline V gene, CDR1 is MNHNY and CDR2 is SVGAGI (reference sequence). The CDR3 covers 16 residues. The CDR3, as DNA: TGTGCCAGCAGCATATGGGCGGGAGTAGCCTACAATGAGCAGTTCTTC. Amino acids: CASSIWAGVAYNEQFF.

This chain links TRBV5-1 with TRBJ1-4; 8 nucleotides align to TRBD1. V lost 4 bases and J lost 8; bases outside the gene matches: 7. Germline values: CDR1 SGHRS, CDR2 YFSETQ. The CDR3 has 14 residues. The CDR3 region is CASSNGQGVEKLFF. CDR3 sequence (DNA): TGCGCCAGCAGCAACGGACAGGGTGTGGAAAAACTGTTTTTT. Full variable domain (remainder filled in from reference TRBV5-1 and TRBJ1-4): KAGVTQTPRYLIKTRGQQVTLSCSPISGHRSVSWYQQTPGQGLQFLFEYFSETQRNKGNFPGRFSGRQFSNSRSEMNVSTLELGDSALYLCASSNGQGVEKLFFGSGTQLSVL.

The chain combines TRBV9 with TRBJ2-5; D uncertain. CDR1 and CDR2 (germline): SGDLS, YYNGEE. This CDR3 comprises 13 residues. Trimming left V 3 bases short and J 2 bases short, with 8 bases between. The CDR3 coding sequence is TGTGCCAGCAGCGCATCACGGCAAGAGACCCAGTACTTC. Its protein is CASSASRQETQYF.

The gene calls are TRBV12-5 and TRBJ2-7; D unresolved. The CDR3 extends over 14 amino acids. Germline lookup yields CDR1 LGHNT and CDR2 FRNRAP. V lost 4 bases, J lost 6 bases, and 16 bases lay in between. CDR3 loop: CASGSRDRRAEQYF. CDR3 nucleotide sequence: TGTGCTAGTGGTTCCCGTGATCGGAGAGCCGAGCAGTACTTC.

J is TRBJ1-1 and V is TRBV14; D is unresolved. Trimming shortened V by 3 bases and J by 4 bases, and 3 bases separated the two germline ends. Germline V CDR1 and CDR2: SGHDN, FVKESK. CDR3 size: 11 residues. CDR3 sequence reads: CASSHSTEAFF. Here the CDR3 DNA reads TGTGCCAGCAGCCATAGCACTGAAGCTTTCTTT.

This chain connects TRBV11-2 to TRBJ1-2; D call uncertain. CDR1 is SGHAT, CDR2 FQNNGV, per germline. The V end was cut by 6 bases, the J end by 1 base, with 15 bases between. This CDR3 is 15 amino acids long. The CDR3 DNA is TGTGCCAGCAGACAAGCGGCCATCAATAACTATGGCTACACCTTC. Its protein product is CASRQAAINNYGYTF.

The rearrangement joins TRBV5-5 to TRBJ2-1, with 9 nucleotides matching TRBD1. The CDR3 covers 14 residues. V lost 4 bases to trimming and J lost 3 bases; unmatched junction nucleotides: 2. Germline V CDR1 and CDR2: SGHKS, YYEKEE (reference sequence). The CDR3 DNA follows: TGTGCCAGCAGCCAGACAGGGGGCTACAATGAGCAGTTCTTC. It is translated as CASSQTGGYNEQFF.

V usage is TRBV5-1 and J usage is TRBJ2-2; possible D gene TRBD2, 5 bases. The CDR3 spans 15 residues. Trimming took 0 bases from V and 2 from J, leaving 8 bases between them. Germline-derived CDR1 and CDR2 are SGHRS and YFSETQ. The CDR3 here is CASSLGSGNTGELFF. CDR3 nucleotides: TGCGCCAGCAGCTTGGGGTCGGGAAACACCGGGGAGCTGTTTTTT.

CDR3 coding DNA: TGTGCCAGCAGTGACATCGACAGGGGGCTATACTACGAGCAGTACTTC. It is translated as CASSDIDRGLYYEQYF. This chain connects TRBV6-4 to TRBJ2-7, with 10 positions matching TRBD1. Unmatched junction bases numbered 7, after V lost 2 bases and J lost 3 bases. The CDR3 totals 16 residues. CDR1 MRHNA and CDR2 SNTAGT come from the germline V gene.

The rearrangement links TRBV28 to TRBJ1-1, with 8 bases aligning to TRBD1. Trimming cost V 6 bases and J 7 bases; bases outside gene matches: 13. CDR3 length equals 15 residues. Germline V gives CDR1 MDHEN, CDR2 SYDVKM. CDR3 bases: TGTGCCAGCAGCGAGTCGGACAGGGCCAACCATGAAGCTTTCTTT. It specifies CASSESDRANHEAFF.

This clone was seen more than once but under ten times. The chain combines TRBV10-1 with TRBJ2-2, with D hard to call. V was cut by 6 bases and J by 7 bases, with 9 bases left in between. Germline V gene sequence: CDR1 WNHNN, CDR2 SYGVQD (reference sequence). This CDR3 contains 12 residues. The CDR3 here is CASRDIGGELFF. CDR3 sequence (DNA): TGCGCCAGCAGAGATATCGGCGGGGAGCTGTTTTTT.